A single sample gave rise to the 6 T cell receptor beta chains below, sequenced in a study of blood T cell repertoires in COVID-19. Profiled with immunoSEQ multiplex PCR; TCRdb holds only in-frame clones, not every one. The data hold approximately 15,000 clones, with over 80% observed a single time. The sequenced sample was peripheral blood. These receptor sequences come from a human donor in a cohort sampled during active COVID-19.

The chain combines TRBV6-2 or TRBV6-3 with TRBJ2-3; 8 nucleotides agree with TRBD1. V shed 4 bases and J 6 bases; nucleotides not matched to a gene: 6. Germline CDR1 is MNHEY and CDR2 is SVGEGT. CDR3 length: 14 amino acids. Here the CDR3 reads CASSWTGLADTQYF. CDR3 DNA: TGTGCCAGCAGTTGGACAGGGCTTGCGGATACGCAGTATTTT.

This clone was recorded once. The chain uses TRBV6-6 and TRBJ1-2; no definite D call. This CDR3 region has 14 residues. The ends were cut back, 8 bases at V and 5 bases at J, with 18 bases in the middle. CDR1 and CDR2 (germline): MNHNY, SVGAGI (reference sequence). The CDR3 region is CASFDPSPGYGYTF. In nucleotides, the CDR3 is TGTGCCAGCTTTGACCCATCGCCGGGTTATGGCTACACCTTC.

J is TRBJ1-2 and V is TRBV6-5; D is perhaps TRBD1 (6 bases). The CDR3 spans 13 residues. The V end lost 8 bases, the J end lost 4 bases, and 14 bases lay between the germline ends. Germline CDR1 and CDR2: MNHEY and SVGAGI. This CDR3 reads CASVVQGIYGYTF. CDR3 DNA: TGTGCCAGCGTGGTTCAGGGGATCTATGGCTACACCTTC.

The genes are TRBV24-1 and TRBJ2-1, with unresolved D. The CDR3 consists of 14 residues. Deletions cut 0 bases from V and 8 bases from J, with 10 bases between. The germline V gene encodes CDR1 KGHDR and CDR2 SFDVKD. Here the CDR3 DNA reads TGTGCCACCAGTGATTTGGAGTCTTTGGATGAGCAGTTCTTC. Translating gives CATSDLESLDEQFF.

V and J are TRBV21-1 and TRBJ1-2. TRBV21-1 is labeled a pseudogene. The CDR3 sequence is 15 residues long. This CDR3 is CASSPGNGPLYGYTF. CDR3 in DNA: TGTGCCAGCAGCCCGGGTAATGGTCCCCTCTATGGCTACACCTTC.

Here the CDR3 reads CASSAETSSEQYF. For the CDR3, the DNA is TGTGCCAGCAGCGCCGAAACTAGTAGCGAGCAGTACTTC. J is TRBJ2-7 and V is TRBV5-8; TRBD2 is a possible D gene (5 bases). The CDR3 is made up of 13 amino acids. In germline, CDR1 is SGHTS, CDR2 YDEGEE. V was pared by 4 bases and J by 6 bases, with 14 bases between.